Below are 10 T cell receptor beta chains sequenced from a single sample in a study of shared clonotypes between healthy human individuals. Sequencing used immunoSEQ multiplex PCR; TCRdb keeps in-frame clones, though not all of them. The sample lists millions of clones; 80% to 95% were seen once. Sequencing was done on a sample of naive CD4+ T cells from PBMCs. The subset is: CD45RA+ positively selected. The source of these receptors is a man between 18 and 29 years old in good health. Some clones in this sample may be carry-over from other donors' samples.

J is TRBJ2-4 and V is TRBV20-1; D is undetermined. V lost 7 bases and J 4 bases, leaving 8 bases between the germline ends. Germline V gene sequence: CDR1 DFQATT, CDR2 SNEGSKA (reference sequence). This CDR3 region has 11 residues. In DNA form, the CDR3 reads TGCAGTGAATCCGTTAAAAACATTCAGTACTTC. Translating it yields CSESVKNIQYF.

This rearrangement joins TRBV11-2 to TRBJ1-3; 7 positions agree with TRBD1. Germline lookup yields CDR1 SGHAT and CDR2 FQNNGV. Trimming cost V 5 bases and J 1 base; bases outside gene matches: 8. This CDR3 comprises 16 residues. CDR3: CASSRPGTASGNTIYF. The CDR3 nucleotides are TGTGCCAGCAGCCGTCCCGGGACAGCTTCTGGAAACACCATATATTTT.

The CDR3 DNA reads as TGTGCCAGCAGGGGTGAGGAGGTCACCTACAATGAGCAGTTCTTC. Protein product: CASRGEEVTYNEQFF. The chain joins TRBV6-1 to TRBJ2-1, with D possibly matching TRBD2 (5 bases). V lost 6 bases and J lost 2, with 14 bases in between. This CDR3 is 15 amino acids long. The germline V gene encodes CDR1 MNHNS and CDR2 SASEGT.

This sequence joins TRBV6-5 and TRBJ2-3; D is uncertain. The CDR3 contains 16 residues. V was clipped by 0 bases and J by 0 bases, with 10 bases between them. From germline, CDR1 is MNHEY and CDR2 SVGAGI. The CDR3 here is CASSYSRRSSTDTQYF. In DNA form, the CDR3 reads TGTGCCAGCAGTTACTCAAGGCGCTCTAGCACAGATACGCAGTATTTT.

The chain has TRBV28 and TRBJ1-2, with D unresolved. The V end lost 2 bases, the J end lost 8 bases, and 12 bases lay between the germline ends. The CDR3 spans 13 residues. Germline values: CDR1 MDHEN, CDR2 SYDVKM. The CDR3 DNA follows: TGTGCCAGCAGTTTACCGAAGGGTAGAGGCTACACCTTC. Its protein is CASSLPKGRGYTF.

The rearrangement uses TRBV5-1 and TRBJ2-5; 7 positions match TRBD1. The CDR3 consists of 15 residues. Trimming at V came to 2 bases and at J to 2 bases, leaving 6 bases not matched to a gene. Germline CDR1 is SGHRS and CDR2 is YFSETQ. CDR3 region: CASSLNPDRQETQYF. CDR3 bases: TGCGCCAGCAGCTTAAATCCGGACAGGCAAGAGACCCAGTACTTC.

This chain joins TRBV7-6 and TRBJ2-3; TRBD2 matches at 9 bases. Germline loops: CDR1 SGHVS, CDR2 FNYEAQ. V gave up 1 base and J gave up 6 bases; unmatched junction bases: 8. This CDR3 is 16 amino acids long. The DNA of the CDR3 is TGTGCCAGCAGCTTAGGCGTAGCGGGAGTAGGTGATACGCAGTATTTT. Protein sequence: CASSLGVAGVGDTQYF.

The CDR3 sequence is CASGKDRGDNYGYTF. CDR3 nucleotide sequence: TGTGCCAGCGGCAAAGATAGGGGAGATAACTATGGCTACACCTTC. The chain uses TRBV7-2 and TRBJ1-2; a weak D match, TRBD1 (5 bases). The ends were cut back, 8 bases at V and 1 base at J, with 17 bases in the middle. From germline, CDR1 is SGHTA and CDR2 FQGNSA. There are 15 residues in the CDR3.

The gene calls are TRBV10-3 and TRBJ1-1; 8 bases map to TRBD1. From germline, CDR1 is ENHRY and CDR2 SYGVKD. This CDR3 spans 17 amino acids. Trimming at V came to 3 bases and at J to 5 bases, leaving 14 bases not matched to a gene. The CDR3 spells CAISEASRQGRGTEAFF. The CDR3 nucleotides are TGTGCCATCAGTGAAGCATCCCGACAGGGGCGAGGGACTGAAGCTTTCTTT.

The rearrangement uses TRBV28 and TRBJ2-3; D remains unclear. The CDR3 is 14 amino acids. Per germline, CDR1 MDHEN and CDR2 SYDVKM. The germline V and J ends were trimmed by 4 bases and 0 bases, with 8 bases remaining between them. The CDR3 DNA follows: TGTGCCAGCAGTTCCCCGGACAGCACAGATACGCAGTATTTT. It specifies CASSSPDSTDTQYF.